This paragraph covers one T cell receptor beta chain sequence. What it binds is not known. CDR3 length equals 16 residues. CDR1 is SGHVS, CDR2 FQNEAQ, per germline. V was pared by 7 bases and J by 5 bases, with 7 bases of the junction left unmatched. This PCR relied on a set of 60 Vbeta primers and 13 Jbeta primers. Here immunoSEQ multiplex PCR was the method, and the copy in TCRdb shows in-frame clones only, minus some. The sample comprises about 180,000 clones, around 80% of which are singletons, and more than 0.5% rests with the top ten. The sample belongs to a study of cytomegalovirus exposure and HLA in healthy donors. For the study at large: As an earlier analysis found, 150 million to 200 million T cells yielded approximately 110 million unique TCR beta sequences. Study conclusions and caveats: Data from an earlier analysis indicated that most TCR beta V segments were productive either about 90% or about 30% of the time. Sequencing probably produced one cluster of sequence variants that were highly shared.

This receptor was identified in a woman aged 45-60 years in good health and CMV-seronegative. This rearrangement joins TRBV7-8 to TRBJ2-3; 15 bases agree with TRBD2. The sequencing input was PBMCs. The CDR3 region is CASIRTSGRGIDTQYF. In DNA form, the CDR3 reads TGTGCCAGCATCAGGACTAGCGGGAGGGGAATAGATACGCAGTATTTT. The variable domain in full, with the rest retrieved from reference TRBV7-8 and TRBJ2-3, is GAGVSQSPRYKVAKRGQDVALRCDPISGHVSLFWYQQALGQGPEFLTYFQNEAQLDKSGLPSDRFFAERPEGSVSTLKIQRTQQEDSAVYLCASIRTSGRGIDTQYFGPGTRLTVL.